Below, one T cell receptor beta chain is given with its context. Its antigen is still unknown. Germline CDR1 and CDR2: GTSNPN and SVGIG (reference sequence). The CDR3 has 13 residues. Deletions cut 0 bases from V and 1 base from J, with 5 bases between. The PCR employed 60 Vbeta primers together with 13 Jbeta primers. Sequencing was performed with immunoSEQ multiplex PCR; in TCRdb, only in-frame clones are kept and a portion is missing. The table includes about 110,000 clones, 81% detected once. The sample originates from a study of cytomegalovirus exposure and HLA in healthy donors. Overall study results and limits: A later analysis linked a missense variant in DCLRE1C to the trimming of TCR beta V and J genes.

This clonotype originated in a woman in her 30s in good health and CMV-seronegative. The chain couples TRBV30 to TRBJ2-3; no definite D call. The sample consisted of PBMCs. CDR3 residues: CAWSVSGTDTQYF. For the CDR3, the DNA is TGTGCCTGGAGTGTGTCCGGCACAGATACGCAGTATTTT. Based on the CDR3 plus reference TRBV30 and TRBJ2-3, the full variable domain is SQTIHQWPATLVQPVGSPLSLECTVEGTSNPNLYWYRQAAGRGLQLLFYSVGIGQISSEVPQNLSASRPQDRQFILSSKKLLLSDSGFYLCAWSVSGTDTQYFGPGTRLTVL.